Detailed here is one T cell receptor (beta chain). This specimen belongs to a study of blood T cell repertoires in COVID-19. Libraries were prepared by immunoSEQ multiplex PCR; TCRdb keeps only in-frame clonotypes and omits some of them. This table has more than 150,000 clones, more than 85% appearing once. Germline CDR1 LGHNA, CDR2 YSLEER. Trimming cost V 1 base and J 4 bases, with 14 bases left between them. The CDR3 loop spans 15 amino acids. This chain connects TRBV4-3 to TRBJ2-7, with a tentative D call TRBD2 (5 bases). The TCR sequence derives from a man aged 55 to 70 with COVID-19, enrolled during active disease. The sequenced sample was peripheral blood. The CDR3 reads CASSQVWTAPYEQYF. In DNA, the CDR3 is TGCGCCAGCAGCCAAGTCTGGACTGCTCCTTACGAGCAGTACTTC.